These T cell receptor beta chains were read from a single sample in a study of metastatic and nonmetastatic thyroid tumors. TCRdb reprocessed the PCR reads using MiXCR. The table includes some 16,000 clones, roughly an eighth detected once. The sample consisted of tumor tissue. Receptor source: a female donor with papillary thyroid cancer or a benign thyroid nodule (not recorded which). Some clones in this sample may be carry-over from other donors' samples. The CDR3 runs from the conserved cysteine through the conserved F or W. D genes are given only for firm matches. Clone size is stated in some rows and not others, as once, few, many or a class when expanded.

V: TRBV4-3; size: many; D: TRBD2; J: TRBJ2-1; DNA: TGCGCCAGCAGCCAAGATATCTCTAGCGGGGGGAACAATGAGCAGTTCTTC; CDR3: CASSQDISSGGNNEQFF
V: TRBV7-2; size: few; D: -; J: TRBJ1-3; DNA: TGTGCCAGCAGCTTTGGAAACACCATATATTTT; CDR3: CASSFGNTIYF
V: TRBV19; size: -; D: TRBD1; J: TRBJ2-7; DNA: TGTGCCAGTAGTATCAGTCAGGACAGGGTCCACGAGCAGTACTTC; CDR3: CASSISQDRVHEQYF
V: TRBV5-5; size: medium-sized; D: -; J: TRBJ2-3; DNA: TGTGCCAGCAGCTTAAGTGTGGGCACAGATACGCAGTATTTT; CDR3: CASSLSVGTDTQYF
V: TRBV7-2; size: many; D: -; J: TRBJ1-5; DNA: TGTGCCAGCAGCTTATATGGGGGTAATCAGCCCCAGCATTTT; CDR3: CASSLYGGNQPQHF
V: TRBV19; size: medium-sized; D: TRBD1; J: TRBJ2-5; DNA: TGTGCCAGTAGTGACAGGGGGCCGGAGACCCAGTACTTC; CDR3: CASSDRGPETQYF
V: TRBV6-1; size: few; D: TRBD2; J: TRBJ2-3; DNA: TGTGCCAGCAGTGAAGTGAGCGGGGGGGCCGGCACAGATACACAGTATTTT; CDR3: CASSEVSGGAGTDTQYF
V: TRBV7-9; size: many; D: -; J: TRBJ2-3; DNA: TGTGCCAGCAGCTCCGTTGCGGGAAGCACAGATACGCAGTATTTT; CDR3: CASSSVAGSTDTQYF
V: TRBV12-3/TRBV12-4; size: many; D: -; J: TRBJ1-5; DNA: TGTGCCAGCAGCCCTGGGGGAGGACAGCATTTT; CDR3: CASSPGGGQHF
V: TRBV5-1; size: -; D: -; J: TRBJ2-2; DNA: TGCGCCAGCAGCTTGTTCAGGGCCTTCACCGGGGAGCTGTTTTTT; CDR3: CASSLFRAFTGELFF
V: TRBV12-3/TRBV12-4; size: -; D: -; J: TRBJ1-6; DNA: TGTGCCAGCAGTTTAGACGGCGGGGATTCACCCCTCCACTTT; CDR3: CASSLDGGDSPLHF
V: TRBV7-3; size: -; D: -; J: TRBJ2-2; DNA: TGTGCCAGCAGCTTAACGGGGGGCCCCGGGGAGCTGTTTTTT; CDR3: CASSLTGGPGELFF
V: TRBV5-1; size: once; D: -; J: TRBJ2-3; DNA: TGCGCCAGCAGCTCTACTGGGAGTGAGATGAATACGCAGTATTTT; CDR3: CASSSTGSEMNTQYF
V: TRBV2; size: many; D: TRBD1; J: TRBJ1-4; DNA: TGTGCCAGCAGTGAAGGAAACGTGGGGACAGGTTCTGAAAAACTGTTTTTT; CDR3: CASSEGNVGTGSEKLFF
V: TRBV6-1; size: many; D: -; J: TRBJ2-5; DNA: TGTGCCAGCAGTGAAGAGGCTCAGCTGGAGACCCAGTACTTC; CDR3: CASSEEAQLETQYF
V: TRBV4-2; size: many; D: TRBD2; J: TRBJ2-1; DNA: TGTGCCAGCAGCCCCCGACTAGCGGGAGTGGGTGAGCAGTTCTTC; CDR3: CASSPRLAGVGEQFF
V: TRBV13; size: medium-sized; D: TRBD1; J: TRBJ1-2; DNA: TGTGCCAGCAGCTTATCTGGGACAGGGGTTAACTATGGCTACACCTTC; CDR3: CASSLSGTGVNYGYTF
V: TRBV5-1; size: many; D: TRBD2; J: TRBJ2-3; DNA: TGCGCCAGCAGCTTGTGGGCTAGCGGCCCCACAGATACGCAGTATTTT; CDR3: CASSLWASGPTDTQYF
V: TRBV18; size: many; D: -; J: TRBJ1-1; DNA: TGTGCCAGCTCACCGGAGGTGATGAACACTGAAGCTTTCTTT; CDR3: CASSPEVMNTEAFF